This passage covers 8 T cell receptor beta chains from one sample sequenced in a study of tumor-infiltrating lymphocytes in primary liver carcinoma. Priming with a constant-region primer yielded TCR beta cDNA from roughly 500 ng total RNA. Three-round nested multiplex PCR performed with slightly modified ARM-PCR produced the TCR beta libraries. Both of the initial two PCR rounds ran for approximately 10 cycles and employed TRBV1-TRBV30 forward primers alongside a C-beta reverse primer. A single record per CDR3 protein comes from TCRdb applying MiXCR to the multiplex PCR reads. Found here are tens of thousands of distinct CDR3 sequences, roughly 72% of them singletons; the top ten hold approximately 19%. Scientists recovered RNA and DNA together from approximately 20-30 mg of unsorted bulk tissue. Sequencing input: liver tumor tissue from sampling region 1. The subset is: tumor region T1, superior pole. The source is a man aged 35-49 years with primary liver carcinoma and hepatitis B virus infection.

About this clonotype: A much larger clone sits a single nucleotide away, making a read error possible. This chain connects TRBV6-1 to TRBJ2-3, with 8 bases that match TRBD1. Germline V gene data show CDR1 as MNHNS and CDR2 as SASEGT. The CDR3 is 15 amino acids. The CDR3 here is CASHRGTTRADMQYF. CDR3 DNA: TGTGCCAGCCACAGGGGGACGACTCGGGCAGATATGCAGTATTTT.

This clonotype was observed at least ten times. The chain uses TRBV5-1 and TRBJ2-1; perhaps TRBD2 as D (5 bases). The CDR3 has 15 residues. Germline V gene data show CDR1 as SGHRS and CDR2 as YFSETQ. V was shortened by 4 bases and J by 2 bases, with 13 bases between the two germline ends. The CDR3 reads CASSAGLTAYNEQFF. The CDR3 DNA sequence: TGCGCCAGCAGCGCTGGACTCACAGCCTACAATGAGCAGTTCTTC.

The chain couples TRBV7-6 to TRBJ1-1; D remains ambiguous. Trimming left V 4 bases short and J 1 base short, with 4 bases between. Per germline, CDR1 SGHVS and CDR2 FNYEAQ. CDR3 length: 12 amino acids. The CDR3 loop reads CASSYWNTEAFF. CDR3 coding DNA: TGTGCCAGCAGCTATTGGAACACTGAAGCTTTCTTT.

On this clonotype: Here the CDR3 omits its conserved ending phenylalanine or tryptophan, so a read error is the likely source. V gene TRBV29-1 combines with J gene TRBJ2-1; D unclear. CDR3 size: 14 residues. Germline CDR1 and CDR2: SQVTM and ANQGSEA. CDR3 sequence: CSVEGHDPNNVQFL. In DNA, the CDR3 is TGCAGCGTTGAAGGACACGACCCTAACAATGTGCAGTTCTTA.

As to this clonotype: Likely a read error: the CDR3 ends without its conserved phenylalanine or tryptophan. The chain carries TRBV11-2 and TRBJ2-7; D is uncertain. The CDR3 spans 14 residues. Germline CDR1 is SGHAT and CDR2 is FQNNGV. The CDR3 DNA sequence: TGTACCAGCAGTTTAGCTGACACTGCCTACGAGCAGTACTCC. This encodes CTSSLADTAYEQYS.

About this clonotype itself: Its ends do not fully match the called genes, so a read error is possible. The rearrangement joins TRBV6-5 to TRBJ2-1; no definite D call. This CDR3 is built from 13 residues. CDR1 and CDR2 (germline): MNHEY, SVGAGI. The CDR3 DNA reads TGTGACAGCAGCAAGGCAGACAACAATGAGCAGTTCTTC. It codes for CDSSKADNNEQFF.

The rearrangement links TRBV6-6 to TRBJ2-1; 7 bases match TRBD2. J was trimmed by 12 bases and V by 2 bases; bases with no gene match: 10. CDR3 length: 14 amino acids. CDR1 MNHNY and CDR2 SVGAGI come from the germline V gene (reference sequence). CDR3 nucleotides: TGTGCCAGCAGTTACGGCGGGGGAGCGGTTGGGCAGTTCTTC. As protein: CASSYGGGAVGQFF.

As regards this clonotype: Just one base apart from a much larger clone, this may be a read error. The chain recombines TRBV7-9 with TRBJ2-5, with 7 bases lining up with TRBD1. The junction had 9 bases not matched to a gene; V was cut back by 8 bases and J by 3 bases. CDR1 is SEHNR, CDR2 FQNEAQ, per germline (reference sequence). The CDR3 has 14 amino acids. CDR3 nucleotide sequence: TGTGCCAGCTGCGATTACAGGGGCGAAGAGACCCAGTACTTC. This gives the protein CASCDYRGEETQYF.